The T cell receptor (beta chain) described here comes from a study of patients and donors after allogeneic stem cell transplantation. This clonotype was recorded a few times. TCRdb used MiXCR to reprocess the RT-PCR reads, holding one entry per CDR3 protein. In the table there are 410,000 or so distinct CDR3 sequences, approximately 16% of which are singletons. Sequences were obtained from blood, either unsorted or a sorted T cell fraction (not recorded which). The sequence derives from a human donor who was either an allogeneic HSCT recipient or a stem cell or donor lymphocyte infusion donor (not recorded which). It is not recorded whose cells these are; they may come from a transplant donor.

Written as DNA, the CDR3 is TGCGCCAGCAGAGGGACAGGGTTGGCCGGGGAGCTGTTTTTT. The encoded protein is CASRGTGLAGELFF. This sequence joins TRBV5-1 and TRBJ2-2; TRBD1 matches at 9 bases. J gave up 6 bases and V 5 bases, and 5 bases lay outside the gene matches. Germline V gene sequence: CDR1 SGHRS, CDR2 YFSETQ. The length of the CDR3 is 14 residues.